Below, 26 T cell receptor beta chains from the same sample are listed, as sequenced in a study of molecular identifiers for immune sequencing clone quantification. Each CDR3 protein gets one entry after TCRdb re-called the PCR reads with MiXCR. The sample shows approximately 680,000 distinct CDR3 sequences, about 25% of them seen only once. The sample taken for sequencing was naive CD8+ T cells from blood, with Jurkat cell RNA spiked in. This sample's subset: FACS-sorted CD8+CD4-CCR7+CD45RA+ naive T cells. The receptors were sampled from a human donor in good health. Some libraries in this study had Jurkat cell RNA spiked in.

This clonotype was counted only a few times. The rearrangement links TRBV10-2 to TRBJ1-1; D is possibly TRBD1 (6 bases). The length of the CDR3 is 14 residues. Germline values: CDR1 WSHSY, CDR2 SAAADI. Trimming removed 2 bases from V and 0 bases from J, with 7 bases in between. In DNA, the CDR3 is TGCGCCAGCAGTGAGCGGGGGCTGAACACTGAAGCTTTCTTT. Translated: CASSERGLNTEAFF.

The chain is built from TRBV12-3 or TRBV12-4 and TRBJ1-3, with D possibly matching TRBD1 (6 bases). The CDR3 has 15 residues. V dropped 2 bases and J dropped 2 bases, with 10 bases sitting between them. CDR3 sequence reads: CASSLRGAAGNTIYF. The DNA of the CDR3 is TGTGCCAGCAGTTTACGGGGGGCAGCTGGAAACACCATATATTTT.

As to this clonotype: This sequence may be a read error, since a much larger clone differs from it by one base. This chain links TRBV30 with TRBJ2-7, with TRBD2 identical over 9 bases. The CDR3 has 15 residues. Germline loops: CDR1 GTSNPN, CDR2 SVGIG (reference sequence). The CDR3 DNA follows: TGTGCCCGGAGTAGCCTAGCGGGACCTTCCTACGAGCAGTACTTC. This translates into CARSSLAGPSYEQYF. The full variable domain, with the rest looked up from reference TRBV30 and TRBJ2-7, is SQTIHQWPATLVQPVGSPLSLECTVEGTSNPNLYWYRQAAGRGLQLLFYSVGIGQISSEVPQNLSASRPQDRQFILSSKKLLLSDSGFYLCARSSLAGPSYEQYFGPGTRLTVT.

This clonotype occurred many times. The CDR3 here is CASDGEVVTDTQYF. The CDR3 nucleotides are TGTGCCAGCGACGGGGAAGTTGTTACAGATACGCAGTATTTT. The rearrangement uses TRBV6-1 and TRBJ2-3, with a weak D call TRBD2 (5 bases). V dropped 8 bases and J dropped 3 bases, with 15 bases sitting between them. This CDR3 has 14 residues. Germline lookup yields CDR1 MNHNS and CDR2 SASEGT.

V usage is TRBV3-1 and J usage is TRBJ2-5, with D possibly being TRBD2 (6 bases). This CDR3 has 15 amino acids. The germline gives CDR1 LGHDT, CDR2 YNNKEL (reference sequence). The V end was cut by 0 bases, the J end by 1 base, with 9 bases between. The CDR3 spells CASSQEGGAQETQYF. The CDR3 DNA follows: TGTGCCAGCAGCCAAGAGGGGGGAGCCCAAGAGACCCAGTACTTC.

V is TRBV7-6 and J is TRBJ2-1, with D possibly TRBD2 on 5 matching bases. In germline, CDR1 is SGHVS, CDR2 FNYEAQ. CDR3 length: 15 residues. Trimming removed 2 bases at V and 2 bases at J, with 10 bases between. The CDR3: CASSLTAGTYNEQFF. DNA of the CDR3: TGTGCCAGCAGCTTAACGGCGGGTACCTACAATGAGCAGTTCTTC. The variable domain in full, completed from reference TRBV7-6 and TRBJ2-1, reads GAGVSQSPRYKVTKRGQDVALRCDPISGHVSLYWYRQALGQGPEFLTYFNYEAQQDKSGLPNDRFSAERPEGSISTLTIQRTEQRDSAMYRCASSLTAGTYNEQFFGPGTRLTVL.

The chain recombines TRBV28 with TRBJ1-4; D might be TRBD1 (5 bases). The CDR3 is made up of 16 amino acids. V lost 4 bases, J lost 4 bases, and 16 bases lay in between. Germline lookup yields CDR1 MDHEN and CDR2 SYDVKM. The CDR3, as DNA: TGTGCCAGCAGTTCCCGGGACCTAGCACATAATGAAAAACTGTTTTTT. Translation gives CASSSRDLAHNEKLFF.

This clonotype was seen ten or more times. V gene TRBV7-9 combines with J gene TRBJ2-1; D is ambiguous. V was clipped by 4 bases and J by 1 base, with 8 bases between them. The germline gives CDR1 SEHNR, CDR2 FQNEAQ (reference sequence). The CDR3 loop spans 14 amino acids. The CDR3 sequence: CASSSELSYNEQFF. DNA for the CDR3: TGTGCCAGCAGCTCCGAACTGTCCTACAATGAGCAGTTCTTC. Combining the CDR3 with reference TRBV7-9 and TRBJ2-1 gives the whole variable domain DTGVSQNPRHKITKRGQNVTFRCDPISEHNRLYWYRQTLGQGPEFLTYFQNEAQLEKSRLLSDRFSAERPKGSFSTLEIQRTEQGDSAMYLCASSSELSYNEQFFGPGTRLTVL.

This clonotype has more than one count but fewer than ten. This sequence joins TRBV6-5 and TRBJ2-5; 12 nucleotides align to TRBD2. CDR3 size: 18 residues. Trimming took 2 bases from V and 2 from J; bases not matched to a gene: 9. Germline loops: CDR1 MNHEY, CDR2 SVGAGI. The CDR3 here is CASSYGLAGGGKQETQYF. The DNA for the CDR3 is TGTGCCAGCAGTTACGGCCTAGCGGGAGGGGGTAAACAAGAGACCCAGTACTTC.

There are many counts of this clonotype. V is TRBV27 and J is TRBJ1-3; D ambiguous. Germline V gene lookup returns CDR1 MNHEY and CDR2 SMNVEV (reference sequence). Trimming cost V 5 bases and J 5 bases, with 16 bases left between them. The CDR3 length is 15 residues. The CDR3 coding sequence is TGTGCCAGCAGTCCAAAGGGAGACTTTAGAAACACCATATATTTT. This encodes CASSPKGDFRNTIYF.

This clonotype was seen ten or more times. The V and J genes are TRBV12-3 or TRBV12-4 and TRBJ2-3; D is possibly TRBD2 (6 bases). This CDR3 comprises 15 residues. The V end was cut by 3 bases, the J end by 4 bases, with 14 bases between. The CDR3 bases are TGTGCCAGCAGTTTTTTAACGGGGGTTGCAGATACGCAGTATTTT. The encoded protein is CASSFLTGVADTQYF.

This clonotype was detected a few times. The genes are TRBV20-1 and TRBJ2-1, with 10 bases that match TRBD2. The germline gives CDR1 DFQATT, CDR2 SNEGSKA (reference sequence). The CDR3 is 14 amino acids. V dropped 5 bases and J dropped 1; count of bases not matched to a gene: 2. The CDR3 loop reads CSAPGLASYNEQFF. CDR3 coding DNA: TGCAGTGCTCCGGGACTAGCGTCCTACAATGAGCAGTTCTTC.

At least ten counts were recorded for this clonotype. The genes are TRBV4-3 and TRBJ2-1; D not certain. Between the trimmed V and J ends, which lost 0 bases and 8 bases, there was a span of 8 bases. Germline V lookup: CDR1 LGHNA, CDR2 YSLEER. This CDR3 is built from 13 residues. CDR3: CASSQDTGYEQFF. CDR3 sequence (DNA): TGCGCCAGCAGCCAAGATACCGGGTATGAGCAGTTCTTC.

Ten or more counts support this clonotype. The chain employs TRBV11-2 and TRBJ2-3; D might be TRBD2 (5 bases). This CDR3 region has 19 residues. Germline values: CDR1 SGHAT, CDR2 FQNNGV. Trimming cost V 5 bases and J 0 bases, with 24 bases left between them. CDR3 DNA: TGTGCCAGCAGCCCCACAATCTGGCAGACTACTACTAGCACAGATACGCAGTATTTT. This sequence encodes CASSPTIWQTTTSTDTQYF.

This chain joins TRBV7-9 and TRBJ2-1, with D perhaps TRBD2 (6 bases). Trimming stripped 5 bases from V and 7 bases from J, with 18 bases between. From germline, CDR1 is SEHNR and CDR2 FQNEAQ (reference sequence). This CDR3 contains 15 residues. CDR3 sequence reads: CASSPVAEFTNEQFF. The DNA for the CDR3 is TGTGCCAGCAGCCCGGTAGCGGAATTTACAAATGAGCAGTTCTTC.

This sequence joins TRBV19 and TRBJ1-2; D unresolved. The V end was cut by 5 bases, the J end by 0 bases, with 13 bases between. Per germline, CDR1 LNHDA and CDR2 SQIVND (reference sequence). The CDR3 covers 15 residues. The CDR3 region is CASSQYGDTNYGYTF. CDR3 in DNA: TGTGCCAGTAGTCAGTACGGCGATACTAACTATGGCTACACCTTC.

This clonotype turned up a few times. This rearrangement joins TRBV5-1 to TRBJ2-2, with 14 bases matching TRBD2. V shed 4 bases, J shed 4 bases, and the junction held 6 bases outside the gene matches. Germline V lookup: CDR1 SGHRS, CDR2 YFSETQ. This CDR3 is 17 amino acids long. The CDR3 DNA sequence: TGCGCCAGCAGCAGGGGACTAGCGGGAGAGTTCACCGGGGAGCTGTTTTTT. This sequence encodes CASSRGLAGEFTGELFF.

The table lists this clonotype with a count of one. A read error may explain this, as a much larger clone is one base away. This sequence joins TRBV21-1 and TRBJ2-5; the table's D gene call, TRBD1, was not cross checked with the DNA. TRBV21-1 is a documented pseudogene. The CDR3 length is 19 residues. CDR3 nucleotide sequence: TGTACCAGCAGCAAGGTTTGGCAGGGGGAGTGCGTACGCCAAGAGACCCAGTACTTC. It yields the protein CTSSKVWQGECVRQETQYF.

This clonotype showed up just a few times. The chain is built from TRBV6-5 and TRBJ2-3; 7 nucleotides match TRBD1. Trimming cost V 6 bases and J 0 bases; bases outside gene matches: 6. CDR1 is MNHEY, CDR2 SVGAGI, per germline. This CDR3 region has 15 residues. CDR3 DNA: TGTGCCAGCAGCCGGGACAGTACTAGCACAGATACGCAGTATTTT. It codes for CASSRDSTSTDTQYF.

This clonotype was observed at least ten times. V is TRBV6-2 or TRBV6-3 and J is TRBJ2-5, with TRBD1 matching over 7 bases. The CDR3 contains 16 residues. Germline V lookup: CDR1 MNHEY, CDR2 SVGEGT. Trimming at V came to 8 bases and at J to 2 bases, leaving 14 bases not matched to a gene. CDR3 sequence (DNA): TGTGCCAGCGAACCCACCTGGGGACAGACTCAAGAGACCCAGTACTTC. Its translation: CASEPTWGQTQETQYF.

This clonotype was observed a single time. This may arise from a read error, as a much more abundant clone is one base away. The V and J genes are TRBV30 and TRBJ2-2, with D unclear. Germline V gene data show CDR1 as GTSNPN and CDR2 as SVGIG (reference sequence). This CDR3 has 13 residues. The CDR3 coding sequence is TGTGCCCGGAGTGGGATAGGAACCGGGGAGCTGTTTTTT. As protein: CARSGIGTGELFF.

This clonotype was detected ten times or more. V usage is TRBV13 and J usage is TRBJ1-1; 7 positions match TRBD1. With V trimmed by 2 bases and J by 2 bases, 17 bases remained unmatched. The CDR3 length is 19 residues. Germline values: CDR1 PRHDT, CDR2 FYEKMQ (reference sequence). The CDR3 DNA is TGTGCCAGCAGCTTATTACGAGGGGGCGCAGCGAGTATTAACACTGAAGCTTTCTTT. Translation gives CASSLLRGGAASINTEAFF.

This clonotype occurred many times. The chain joins TRBV20-1 to TRBJ2-4, with 8 bases identical to TRBD2. V shed 0 bases and J 0 bases; nucleotides not matched to a gene: 7. This CDR3 spans 17 amino acids. Germline V gene lookup returns CDR1 DFQATT and CDR2 SNEGSKA (reference sequence). DNA of the CDR3: TGCAGTGCTAGAGAAGCGGGAGAAGCCCTAGCCAAAAACATTCAGTACTTC. Translated, it gives CSAREAGEALAKNIQYF.

V is TRBV6-5 and J is TRBJ2-7; 7 bases line up with TRBD2. The CDR3 covers 16 residues. With 5 bases clipped from V and 0 bases from J, the junction kept 10 bases outside the gene matches. Per the germline V gene, CDR1 is MNHEY and CDR2 is SVGAGI. The CDR3 region has the DNA TGTGCCAGCAGTAAAGGAGCCTCTAGCGGCTCCTACGAGCAGTACTTC. Its protein is CASSKGASSGSYEQYF.

The V and J genes are TRBV11-2 and TRBJ2-1; tentatively, D is TRBD1 (6 bases). V was trimmed by 5 bases and J by 5 bases, leaving 10 bases between them. The CDR3 contains 13 residues. Germline V CDR1 and CDR2: SGHAT, FQNNGV. The CDR3 here is CASSHRADNEQFF. CDR3 DNA: TGTGCCAGCAGCCACAGGGCCGACAATGAGCAGTTCTTC. The whole variable domain, filled in from reference TRBV11-2 and TRBJ2-1, reads EAGVAQSPRYKIIEKRQSVAFWCNPISGHATLYWYQQILGQGPKLLIQFQNNGVVDDSQLPKDRFSAERLKGVDSTLKIQPAKLEDSAVYLCASSHRADNEQFFGPGTRLTVL.

Concerning this clonotype: This clone may be a read error of a much larger clone one base away. The chain combines TRBV7-9 with TRBJ1-2; tentatively, D is TRBD1 (5 bases). V lost 5 bases, J lost 3 bases, and 16 bases lay in between. There are 15 residues in the CDR3. Germline V lookup: CDR1 SEHNR, CDR2 FQNEAQ (reference sequence). CDR3 in amino acids: CASSPGHGEYYGYTF. In DNA form, the CDR3 reads TGTGCCAGCAGCCCCGGACATGGGGAGTACTATGGCTACACCTTC.